This T cell receptor (beta chain) was found in a study of PD-1 blockade in classical Hodgkin lymphoma. General study points: Newly diagnosed and completely responding patients shared comparable baseline diversity.

The CDR3 runs to 14 residues. Losses at the gene ends were 6 bases for V and 2 bases for J; bases not matched to a gene: 5. CDR1 SNHLY and CDR2 FYNNEI come from the germline V gene. Some clones are missing from TCRdb's copy, which holds only in-frame ones; the method was immunoSEQ multiplex PCR. The sample comprises about 28,000 clones, around four fifths of which are singletons, and 15% to 20% rests with the top ten. Comment on this clone: The target antigen is unknown.

As for time point: cycle 4 day 1 (C4D1), after six to seven weeks of nivolumab. No patient escaped relapse after autologous stem cell transplantation, and brentuximab vedotin exposure varied. The chain couples TRBV2 to TRBJ2-5; 8 bases agree with TRBD2. The sequences come from peripheral blood mononuclear cells (PBMCs), collected before the fourth cycle of nivolumab. The TCR comes from a human donor with classical Hodgkin lymphoma. The CDR3, as DNA: TGTGCCAGCAGAAAACTAGCGGCACAAGAGACCCAGTACTTC. As protein: CASRKLAAQETQYF.